Listed below are T cell receptor beta chains from one sample, sequenced in a study of T cells in severe cutaneous drug reactions. TCRdb reanalyzed the multiplex PCR reads and collapses them to one entry per CDR3 protein, without DNA. This repertoire includes 6,500 to 7,500 distinct CDR3 sequences. The sample consisted of cells from a skin blister. The receptor source for this set is a human donor with toxic epidermal necrolysis, a severe cutaneous drug reaction. CDR3s include the opening cysteine and the closing phenylalanine or tryptophan. Fields, in order: J gene, V gene, clone size, CDR3 protein. Expanded clones are given a class, and other clones once, few, many or no size at all.

J gene: TRBJ2-1; V gene: TRBV20-1; clone size: NA; CDR3 protein: CSARGKSSGRAYNEQFF
J gene: TRBJ1-4; V gene: TRBV28; clone size: medium-sized; CDR3 protein: CASSLGPNEKLFF
J gene: TRBJ2-4; V gene: TRBV28; clone size: NA; CDR3 protein: CASSWEQAEDIQYF
J gene: TRBJ1-2; V gene: TRBV5-6; clone size: NA; CDR3 protein: CASAGPLYGYTF
J gene: TRBJ2-3; V gene: TRBV29-1; clone size: NA; CDR3 protein: CSVDEADTQYF
J gene: TRBJ1-1; V gene: TRBV28; clone size: NA; CDR3 protein: CASSLLLGVNTEAFF
J gene: TRBJ1-4; V gene: TRBV28; clone size: NA; CDR3 protein: CASSRGPAEKLFF
J gene: TRBJ1-6; V gene: TRBV10-2; clone size: NA; CDR3 protein: CASSVTGIGSPLHF
J gene: TRBJ2-7; V gene: TRBV7-2; clone size: NA; CDR3 protein: CASSLTNYEQYF
J gene: TRBJ2-5; V gene: TRBV29-1; clone size: NA; CDR3 protein: CSVPRKGRYRRTQYF
J gene: TRBJ1-1; V gene: TRBV29-1; clone size: medium-sized; CDR3 protein: CSVVWGTEAFF
J gene: TRBJ2-2; V gene: TRBV10-3; clone size: NA; CDR3 protein: CALRGNTGELFF
J gene: TRBJ1-5; V gene: TRBV20-1; clone size: NA; CDR3 protein: CSAGSGTGKIQPQHF
J gene: TRBJ2-3; V gene: TRBV11-2; clone size: NA; CDR3 protein: CASSFLAGEGDTQYF
J gene: TRBJ2-3; V gene: TRBV28; clone size: NA; CDR3 protein: CASSVGTTRTDTQYF
J gene: TRBJ2-5; V gene: TRBV6-5; clone size: NA; CDR3 protein: CASSTPSGPPGETQYF
J gene: TRBJ1-3; V gene: TRBV7-9; clone size: NA; CDR3 protein: CASSSGDFSGNTIYF
J gene: TRBJ2-1; V gene: TRBV28; clone size: NA; CDR3 protein: CASSLPYEQFF
J gene: TRBJ1-5; V gene: TRBV2; clone size: NA; CDR3 protein: CASSEGGVGNQPQHF
J gene: TRBJ2-7; V gene: TRBV29-1; clone size: NA; CDR3 protein: CSADVEGSYEQYF
J gene: TRBJ2-7; V gene: TRBV18; clone size: NA; CDR3 protein: CASSPSKGQGGPYEQYF
J gene: TRBJ1-3; V gene: TRBV4-3; clone size: NA; CDR3 protein: CASSQDPGTSGNTIYF
J gene: TRBJ2-2; V gene: TRBV28; clone size: NA; CDR3 protein: CASSHSHGELFF
J gene: TRBJ2-7; V gene: TRBV2; clone size: NA; CDR3 protein: CASNPGQGKQYF
J gene: TRBJ2-7; V gene: TRBV27; clone size: medium-sized; CDR3 protein: CASWGQGFDEQYF
J gene: TRBJ1-5; V gene: TRBV25-1; clone size: NA; CDR3 protein: CASSEGLDSNQPQHF
J gene: TRBJ2-7; V gene: TRBV6-6; clone size: NA; CDR3 protein: CASRRDPLEGPYEQYF
J gene: TRBJ2-1; V gene: TRBV3-1; clone size: NA; CDR3 protein: CASSPYGTVIRDWGHNEQFF
J gene: TRBJ1-2; V gene: TRBV18; clone size: NA; CDR3 protein: CASSPSLGRYGYTF
J gene: TRBJ2-2; V gene: TRBV20-1; clone size: NA; CDR3 protein: CSAPGAGELFF
J gene: TRBJ2-3; V gene: TRBV12-3/TRBV12-4; clone size: NA; CDR3 protein: CASQKGPDTQYF
J gene: TRBJ2-3; V gene: TRBV12-3/TRBV12-4; clone size: NA; CDR3 protein: CASSLRSLAGDRADTQYF
J gene: TRBJ2-1; V gene: TRBV20-1; clone size: medium-sized; CDR3 protein: CSASPEDWNEQFF
J gene: TRBJ1-1; V gene: TRBV19; clone size: medium-sized; CDR3 protein: CASSILGYSEAFF
J gene: TRBJ1-1; V gene: TRBV5-6; clone size: NA; CDR3 protein: CASSPTPNTEAFF
J gene: TRBJ2-5; V gene: TRBV20-1; clone size: NA; CDR3 protein: CSAKDPGGKTQYF
J gene: TRBJ2-4; V gene: TRBV14; clone size: NA; CDR3 protein: CASSQTTGIAKNIQYF
J gene: TRBJ1-1; V gene: TRBV19; clone size: NA; CDR3 protein: CASSIARNTEAFF
J gene: TRBJ2-5; V gene: TRBV28; clone size: medium-sized; CDR3 protein: CASTQGGWAGETQYF
J gene: TRBJ1-2; V gene: TRBV16; clone size: NA; CDR3 protein: CASSQSTVTDPRGGSYGYTF
J gene: TRBJ2-5; V gene: TRBV7-8; clone size: medium-sized; CDR3 protein: CASSPSPLSRPQETQYF
J gene: TRBJ2-3; V gene: TRBV12-3/TRBV12-4; clone size: NA; CDR3 protein: CASSLRTSGLDTQYF
J gene: TRBJ2-1; V gene: TRBV28; clone size: NA; CDR3 protein: CASSLLNPNEQFF
J gene: TRBJ1-1; V gene: TRBV14; clone size: NA; CDR3 protein: CASSQLTRQGARSTEAFF
J gene: TRBJ2-1; V gene: TRBV29-1; clone size: NA; CDR3 protein: CSIGGGGIGSEQFF
J gene: TRBJ1-5; V gene: TRBV20-1; clone size: NA; CDR3 protein: CSGRQGSQPQHF
J gene: TRBJ2-5; V gene: TRBV5-4; clone size: NA; CDR3 protein: CASSLRLAGPQETQYF
J gene: TRBJ1-1; V gene: TRBV9; clone size: NA; CDR3 protein: CASSPPTEEAFF
J gene: TRBJ2-3; V gene: TRBV27; clone size: NA; CDR3 protein: CASSSGLDSTQYF
J gene: TRBJ2-1; V gene: TRBV29-1; clone size: NA; CDR3 protein: CSVEDRRSGRAGYEQFF
J gene: TRBJ2-1; V gene: TRBV4-1; clone size: NA; CDR3 protein: CASSHLPDSYNEQFF
J gene: TRBJ1-2; V gene: TRBV5-4; clone size: medium-sized; CDR3 protein: CASSFDRTLAYGYTF
J gene: TRBJ2-1; V gene: TRBV7-8; clone size: NA; CDR3 protein: CASSLAAAESNEQFF
J gene: TRBJ1-5; V gene: TRBV28; clone size: NA; CDR3 protein: CASSLPGWVNQPQHF
J gene: TRBJ1-4; V gene: TRBV12-3/TRBV12-4; clone size: NA; CDR3 protein: CASSFHTEKLFF
J gene: TRBJ2-7; V gene: TRBV29-1; clone size: medium-sized; CDR3 protein: CSVRGGLERTYEQYF
J gene: TRBJ1-1; V gene: TRBV9; clone size: NA; CDR3 protein: CASSHRQGAGVNTEAFF
J gene: TRBJ1-1; V gene: TRBV13; clone size: NA; CDR3 protein: CASSFGRRGMNTEAFF
J gene: TRBJ2-1; V gene: TRBV28; clone size: NA; CDR3 protein: CASSFGGTGRFSYNEQFF
J gene: TRBJ2-1; V gene: TRBV6-2/TRBV6-3; clone size: NA; CDR3 protein: CASSYDREEQFF